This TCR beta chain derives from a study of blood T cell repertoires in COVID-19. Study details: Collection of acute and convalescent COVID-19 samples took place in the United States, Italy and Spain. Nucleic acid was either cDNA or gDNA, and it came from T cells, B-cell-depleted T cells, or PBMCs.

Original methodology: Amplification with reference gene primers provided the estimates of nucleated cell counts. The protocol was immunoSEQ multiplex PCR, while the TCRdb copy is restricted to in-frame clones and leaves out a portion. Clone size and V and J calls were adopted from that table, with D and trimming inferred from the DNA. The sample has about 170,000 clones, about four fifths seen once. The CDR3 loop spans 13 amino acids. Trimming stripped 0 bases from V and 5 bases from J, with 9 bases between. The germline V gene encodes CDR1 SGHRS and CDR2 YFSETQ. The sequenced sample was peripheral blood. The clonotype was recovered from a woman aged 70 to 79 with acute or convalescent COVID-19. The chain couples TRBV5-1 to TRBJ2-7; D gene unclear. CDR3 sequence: CASSLARNDEQYF. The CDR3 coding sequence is TGCGCCAGCAGCTTGGCGAGAAACGACGAGCAGTACTTC.